The 27 T cell receptor beta chains listed next were all sequenced from one sample in a study of blood T cell repertoires in COVID-19. Profiled with immunoSEQ multiplex PCR; TCRdb holds only in-frame clones, not every one. The table records 540,000 or so clones, around 90% of them present only once. The sequencing input was peripheral blood. Receptors originate from a woman between 50 and 59 years old with COVID-19, enrolled during active disease.

The V and J genes are TRBV25-1 and TRBJ2-3, with D unclear. The CDR3 loop spans 13 amino acids. Trimming removed 7 bases at V and 4 bases at J, with 12 bases between. From germline, CDR1 is MGHDK and CDR2 SYGVNS. The CDR3 DNA reads TGTGCCAGCACCCCATGGGCCTCAGATACGCAGTATTTT. It is translated as CASTPWASDTQYF.

J is TRBJ1-2 and V is TRBV27; 8 nucleotides match TRBD1. The CDR3 has 14 amino acids. V gave up 2 bases and J gave up 7 bases; unmatched junction bases: 6. Germline V gene sequence: CDR1 MNHEY, CDR2 SMNVEV (reference sequence). CDR3 sequence reads: CASSLAGGSTGYTF. CDR3 nucleotide sequence: TGTGCCAGCAGTTTAGCAGGGGGCTCAACTGGCTACACCTTC.

As regards this clone: Other nucleotide sequences in the sample specify the same CDR3. CDR3 DNA: TGTGCCAGCTCACCCGGGGGGGACTATGGCTACACCTTC. Protein product: CASSPGGDYGYTF. The chain joins TRBV18 to TRBJ1-2; tentative D call: TRBD1 (5 bases). V was cut by 3 bases and J by 3 bases, with 8 bases left in between. Germline CDR1 reads KGHSH; CDR2 reads LQKENI. The CDR3 totals 13 residues.

The chain joins TRBV19 to TRBJ1-6, with a weak D call TRBD1 (5 bases). Germline V gene lookup returns CDR1 LNHDA and CDR2 SQIVND (reference sequence). Trimming removed 5 bases at V and 6 bases at J, with 14 bases between. The CDR3 extends over 15 amino acids. CDR3 residues: CASSPQGRGNSPLHF. CDR3 DNA sequence: TGTGCCAGTAGTCCTCAGGGTAGGGGTAATTCACCCCTCCACTTT.

The chain combines TRBV6-5 with TRBJ1-1, with TRBD1 identical over 8 bases. The ends lost 7 bases at V and 3 bases at J; junction bases unmatched: 7. The CDR3 is 14 residues long. The germline V gene encodes CDR1 MNHEY and CDR2 SVGAGI. The CDR3 sequence is CASMTGESYTEAFF. CDR3 nucleotides: TGTGCCAGCATGACAGGGGAGAGTTACACTGAAGCTTTCTTT.

The chain employs TRBV24-1 and TRBJ2-7; no definite D call. The CDR3 runs to 13 residues. Germline V lookup: CDR1 KGHDR, CDR2 SFDVKD. V lost 3 bases and J lost 4, with 9 bases in between. As DNA, the CDR3 is TGTGCCACCAGTGATACGGTTTTTTACGAGCAGTACTTC. This sequence encodes CATSDTVFYEQYF.

V usage is TRBV4-1 and J usage is TRBJ2-1; 7 bases fit TRBD1. The V gene's germline CDR1 is MGHRA and CDR2 YSYEKL. This CDR3 spans 14 amino acids. With V trimmed by 4 bases and J by 5 bases, 5 bases remained unmatched. As DNA, the CDR3 is TGCGCCAGCAGCCTTCAGGGGGATGACAATGAGCAGTTCTTC. Its translation: CASSLQGDDNEQFF.

DNA of the CDR3: TGCGCCAGCAGCTCGGGACTAGCGGGGGGGCCAACTTACAATGAGCAGTTCTTC. Encoded protein: CASSSGLAGGPTYNEQFF. The rearrangement joins TRBV4-1 to TRBJ2-1, with 16 bases aligning to TRBD2. The CDR3 length is 18 residues. The V gene end was trimmed by 5 bases and the J gene end by 4 bases; junction bases not matched to a gene: 8. CDR1 MGHRA and CDR2 YSYEKL come from the germline V gene.

The chain recombines TRBV6-5 with TRBJ1-2, with 9 bases aligning to TRBD1. The CDR3 extends over 15 amino acids. CDR1 and CDR2 from the germline V gene are MNHEY and SVGAGI. Trimming cost V 6 bases and J 3 bases; bases outside gene matches: 8. In DNA, the CDR3 is TGTGCCAGCAGCCTAACAGGGGGCTGGGACTATGGCTACACCTTC. It is translated as CASSLTGGWDYGYTF.

The chain has TRBV12-5 and TRBJ2-2, with D tentatively TRBD2 (7 bases). V lost 3 bases, J lost 5 bases, and 16 bases lay in between. The germline CDR1 and CDR2 sequences are LGHNT and FRNRAP. The CDR3 has 16 amino acids. The CDR3 protein is CASGLTGGDGTGELFF. The CDR3 DNA is TGTGCTAGTGGTTTAACGGGGGGCGATGGGACCGGGGAGCTGTTTTTT.

This rearrangement joins TRBV19 to TRBJ2-2; TRBD1 might be the D (5 bases). V lost 6 bases and J lost 6, with 11 bases in between. The germline V gene has CDR1 LNHDA and CDR2 SQIVND (reference sequence). The CDR3 has 13 amino acids. The CDR3 spells CASSQLRAGELFF. The CDR3 DNA sequence: TGTGCCAGTAGCCAACTCAGGGCCGGGGAGCTGTTTTTT.

The chain has TRBV4-1 and TRBJ2-7, with 9 bases that match TRBD1. CDR3 length equals 17 residues. The V segment lost 0 bases and the J segment 2 bases; nucleotides outside the gene matches: 8. Per germline, CDR1 MGHRA and CDR2 YSYEKL. As DNA, the CDR3 is TGCGCCAGCAGCCAAGACTCGACAGGGGGATCCACCTACGAGCAGTACTTC. It translates to CASSQDSTGGSTYEQYF.

The J gene is TRBJ1-3, the V gene TRBV30; D remains unclear. Germline V gives CDR1 GTSNPN, CDR2 SVGIG (reference sequence). Trimming removed 2 bases at V and 2 bases at J, with 7 bases between. The CDR3 totals 13 residues. The CDR3 here is CAWSTQPGNTIYF. The CDR3 bases are TGTGCCTGGAGTACACAACCTGGAAACACCATATATTTT.

V is TRBV7-2 and J is TRBJ1-6; D is unresolved. This CDR3 spans 13 amino acids. Germline V gives CDR1 SGHTA, CDR2 FQGNSA. V lost 5 bases to trimming and J lost 10 bases, with 12 bases between them. The CDR3 loop is CASSPLLWSPLHF. The CDR3 DNA is TGTGCCAGCAGCCCACTTCTCTGGTCACCCCTCCACTTT.

The chain recombines TRBV2 with TRBJ1-1, with D unresolved. The V gene lost 6 bases and the J gene lost 5 bases, with 16 bases spanning the gap. Germline lookup yields CDR1 SNHLY and CDR2 FYNNEI. CDR3 length equals 14 residues. The CDR3 nucleotides are TGTGCCAGCAGCCTAACAGTGCGGGGTACTGAAGCTTTCTTT. Translating gives CASSLTVRGTEAFF.

V gene TRBV18 combines with J gene TRBJ1-4; D not resolved. The CDR3 length is 16 residues. With 5 bases removed from V and 0 bases from J, the gap between germline ends came to 13 bases. Germline-derived CDR1 and CDR2 are KGHSH and LQKENI. The chain's CDR3 is CASSATGGATNEKLFF. The CDR3 nucleotides read TGTGCCAGCTCAGCCACTGGAGGTGCAACTAATGAAAAACTGTTTTTT. The full variable domain, in which reference TRBV18 and TRBJ1-4 provide the parts outside the CDR3, is NAGVMQNPRHLVRRRGQEARLRCSPMKGHSHVYWYRQLPEEGLKFMVYLQKENIIDESGMPKERFSAEFPKEGPSILRIQQVVRGDSAAYFCASSATGGATNEKLFFGSGTQLSVL.

This clone occurred a few times. The chain links TRBV19 to TRBJ1-5; 8 bases agree with TRBD1. V shed 5 bases, J shed 6 bases, and the junction held 9 bases outside the gene matches. Germline loops: CDR1 LNHDA, CDR2 SQIVND (reference sequence). The CDR3 is 15 amino acids. The CDR3 protein is CASSPTGQGVQPQHF. CDR3 sequence (DNA): TGTGCCAGTAGTCCAACAGGACAGGGAGTTCAGCCCCAGCATTTT.

This chain connects TRBV4-2 to TRBJ2-7; D gene ambiguous. Trimming took off 0 bases at V and 6 bases at J, with 9 bases between the two ends. The CDR3 totals 13 residues. CDR1 is LGHNA, CDR2 YNFKEQ, per germline. CDR3 DNA sequence: TGTGCCAGCAGCCAAGAGGTCTCGGGCGAGCAGTACTTC. This sequence encodes CASSQEVSGEQYF.

The rearrangement uses TRBV9 and TRBJ1-2; TRBD1 aligns across 7 bases. V was pared by 4 bases and J by 8 bases, with 14 bases of the junction left unmatched. CDR1 is SGDLS, CDR2 YYNGEE, per germline. The CDR3 contains 15 residues. CDR3 amino acids: CASSFSLEGAGGYTF. CDR3 coding DNA: TGTGCCAGCAGCTTCAGTCTCGAGGGGGCAGGAGGCTACACCTTC. Full variable domain (rest looked up from reference TRBV9 and TRBJ1-2): DSGVTQTPKHLITATGQRVTLRCSPRSGDLSVYWYQQSLDQGLQFLIQYYNGEERAKGNILERFSAQQFPDLHSELNLSSLELGDSALYFCASSFSLEGAGGYTFGSGTRLTVV.

This clone was seen a few times. The rearrangement uses TRBV5-1 and TRBJ2-7; 10 positions match TRBD1. Germline assignment: CDR1 SGHRS and CDR2 YFSETQ. This CDR3 has 16 residues. V was clipped by 0 bases and J by 5 bases; unmatched bases: 8. The CDR3 sequence is CASSLAPGQGTNEQYF. As DNA, the CDR3 is TGCGCCAGCAGCTTGGCCCCGGGACAGGGGACCAACGAGCAGTACTTC.

The chain has TRBV2 and TRBJ1-1, with 7 bases identical to TRBD1. This CDR3 comprises 14 residues. The V gene end was trimmed by 8 bases and the J gene end by 4 bases; junction bases not matched to a gene: 10. From germline, CDR1 is SNHLY and CDR2 FYNNEI. In DNA, the CDR3 is TGTGCCAGCTGGGGGAACAGGGGCGGCACTGAAGCTTTCTTT. This encodes CASWGNRGGTEAFF.

This chain joins TRBV4-1 and TRBJ1-3, with a tentative D call TRBD1 (5 bases). This CDR3 spans 17 amino acids. Trimming took 8 bases from V and 0 from J, leaving 20 bases between them. In germline, CDR1 is MGHRA, CDR2 YSYEKL. CDR3 loop: CASAGRTGSLSGNTIYF. The CDR3 DNA is TGCGCCAGCGCGGGGCGGACGGGTTCCCTCTCTGGAAACACCATATATTTT.

The rearrangement uses TRBV7-2 and TRBJ1-1, with 7 bases that match TRBD1. The J segment lost 4 bases and the V segment lost 0 bases, leaving 5 bases of the junction unmatched. Germline CDR1 and CDR2: SGHTA and FQGNSA. This CDR3 has 15 residues. CDR3: CASSLALRGFTEAFF. CDR3 DNA sequence: TGTGCCAGCAGCTTAGCGCTCAGGGGGTTCACTGAAGCTTTCTTT.

The chain combines TRBV15 with TRBJ2-7; 8 positions agree with TRBD2. The ends lost 8 bases at V and 1 base at J; junction bases unmatched: 4. The CDR3 runs 13 residues. The V gene's germline CDR1 is LNHNV and CDR2 YYDKDF (reference sequence). The CDR3 is CATGGGRSYEQYF. The DNA of the CDR3 is TGTGCCACCGGCGGGGGGCGATCCTACGAGCAGTACTTC.

The chain combines TRBV4-2 with TRBJ1-2; 8 bases are shared with TRBD1. The V segment lost 7 bases and the J segment 4 bases; nucleotides outside the gene matches: 8. Germline CDR1 reads LGHNA; CDR2 reads YNFKEQ. There are 14 residues in the CDR3. CDR3 nucleotide sequence: TGTGCCAGCACCCTAAATACAGGGGGCTATGGCTACACCTTC. This gives the protein CASTLNTGGYGYTF.

J is TRBJ1-3 and V is TRBV4-1, with TRBD1 matching over 7 bases. Germline trimming cut 4 bases from V and 0 bases from J; bases unmatched to any gene: 6. Germline CDR1 MGHRA, CDR2 YSYEKL. This CDR3 contains 16 residues. The CDR3, as DNA: TGCGCCAGCAGCCGAGTGGGACAGAGCTCTGGAAACACCATATATTTT. Translation gives CASSRVGQSSGNTIYF.

The chain uses TRBV2 and TRBJ1-1, with 12 bases that match TRBD1. From germline, CDR1 is SNHLY and CDR2 FYNNEI. V was clipped by 10 bases and J by 0 bases; unmatched bases: 3. The CDR3 spans 14 residues. The CDR3 DNA sequence: TGTGCCACGGGACAGGGGGCTTTGAACACTGAAGCTTTCTTT. The encoded protein is CATGQGALNTEAFF.